This TCR beta chain was recovered during a study of blood T cell repertoires in COVID-19 (dated by TCRdb to 2019 to 2021). In the study overall: The collaborator samples originated in the United States, Italy and Spain and spanned the acute and convalescent phases of COVID-19. The material from the prospective study consisted of cDNA or gDNA derived from T cells, B-cell-depleted T cells, or PBMCs. The dataset comprised deeply sampled blood TCRbeta repertoires from subjects exposed to, actively infected with, or recovered from COVID-19. The repertoires were made available in a free public database intended to serve as a resource for research on the immune response to SARS-CoV-2. The samples were drawn from two sources: the first 160 participants of the ongoing ImmuneRACE study, and 1,000 to 1,500 subjects contributed by 6 global collaborators. Nearly every sample came with metadata listing a de-identified subject ID, COVID-19 status, age in years and sex. Where available, HLA class I and class II types were taken from metadata supplied by the sample provider and were not determined by assay-based typing.

The immunoSEQ Assay, a bias-controlled multiplex PCR, was used to amplify TCRbeta CDR3 regions from genomic DNA. The paper's processing steps were these. The number of nucleated cells in each sample was estimated by amplification of reference gene primers within the assay. Sequence reads were collapsed and filtered to measure the absolute abundance of every unique TCRbeta CDR3 rearrangement. For each sample, productive Simpson clonality was calculated as the square root of Simpson's diversity index over productive rearrangements. Held by TCRdb, this immuneACCESS table contains in-frame sequences only and omits some clones. Under half of the omission traces to an unresolved V gene where checked; the cause of the rest is unknown. For V, J and clone size, that table is used; D and trimming come from the DNA. This sample holds about 170,000 clones; just over 90% were observed only once. The ten largest clones represent around 5.1% of the sample.

Notes on this clone: The target of this receptor is not known. Per-nucleotide qualities are absent, and no much larger clonotype sits a single base away.

The germline V gene supplies CDR1 MDHEN and CDR2 SYDVKM. The CDR3 holds 14 amino acids from the cysteine to the phenylalanine. The kept DNA is CDR3 alone, 42 bases in frame from the first base. Germline trimming amounts to 3 bases on V and 6 bases on J, with 8 as the count of junction bases outside the gene matches. Results the study describes overall, beyond this receptor: Clinical and demographic metadata were provided uncurated, with the amount varying by source and participant.

One collaborating source in Seattle enrolled patients during active infection and followed them longitudinally through the course of disease. The collaborating institutions used their own protocols to collect whole blood in K2EDTA tubes. For TCRbeta analysis, collaborators shipped samples in one of three forms: frozen whole blood, isolated PBMCs, or DNA extracted from either of those sample types. The source is a man aged 18 to 35 with COVID-19, enrolled during active disease. The chain employs TRBV28 and TRBJ2-7; 7 central bases correspond to TRBD1. Sequencing used peripheral blood. The sequenced DNA is TGTGCCAGCAGTTTTACACAGGGGTTGATCGAGCAGTACTTC. The encoded protein is CASSFTQGLIEQYF. The CDR3, completed at both ends by the reference TRBV28 and TRBJ2-7 genes, gives the full variable domain DVKVTQSSRYLVKRTGEKVFLECVQDMDHENMFWYRQDPGLGLRLIYFSYDVKMKEKGDIPEGYSVSREKKERFSLILESASTNQTSMYLCASSFTQGLIEQYFGPGTRLTVT.